The T cell receptor beta chain under discussion was sequenced for a study of blood T cell repertoires in COVID-19. From germline, CDR1 is SQVTM and CDR2 ANQGSEA. Trimming shortened V by 4 bases and J by 0 bases, and 6 bases separated the two germline ends. The CDR3 consists of 12 residues. Study processing details: The assay estimated nucleated cells by amplifying reference gene primers. TCRdb keeps only in-frame clones here, not all; method: immunoSEQ multiplex PCR. V and J calls plus clone size are reproduced from that table; the DNA served to infer D and trimming. The sample gives approximately 300,000 clones, around nine tenths of which show up once; approximately 4.2% is in the top ten.

The sample taken for sequencing was peripheral blood. This TCR was sampled from a man in his forties with acute or convalescent COVID-19. V gene TRBV29-1 combines with J gene TRBJ1-1; the D is unclear. The CDR3 nucleotides are TGCAGCGTTGTTGGAGTGAACACTGAAGCTTTCTTT. Residues: CSVVGVNTEAFF.